This TCR beta chain originates from a study of Graves' ophthalmopathy and Graves' hyperthyroidism. Transcripts of RNA were the source for amplifying TCR beta CDR3 regions. The library came from an HTBI-primed first-round RT-PCR and a second-round multiplex PCR. TCRdb reprocessed the multiplex PCR reads with MiXCR, giving one entry per CDR3 protein. The sample lists around 1,000,000 distinct CDR3 sequences, 36% occurring once. This CDR3 is 13 amino acids long. Trimming stripped 5 bases from V and 2 bases from J, with 9 bases between. Germline assignment: CDR1 SQVTM and CDR2 ANQGSEA. This clonotype was observed many times.

Material: peripheral blood or thyroid tissue (not recorded which). The sequence was obtained from an adult man with Graves' hyperthyroidism. The chain has TRBV29-1 and TRBJ2-2, with D possibly matching TRBD1 (6 bases). The CDR3, as DNA: TGCAGCGTTACGGACAGAAACACCGGGGAGCTGTTTTTT. It specifies CSVTDRNTGELFF.